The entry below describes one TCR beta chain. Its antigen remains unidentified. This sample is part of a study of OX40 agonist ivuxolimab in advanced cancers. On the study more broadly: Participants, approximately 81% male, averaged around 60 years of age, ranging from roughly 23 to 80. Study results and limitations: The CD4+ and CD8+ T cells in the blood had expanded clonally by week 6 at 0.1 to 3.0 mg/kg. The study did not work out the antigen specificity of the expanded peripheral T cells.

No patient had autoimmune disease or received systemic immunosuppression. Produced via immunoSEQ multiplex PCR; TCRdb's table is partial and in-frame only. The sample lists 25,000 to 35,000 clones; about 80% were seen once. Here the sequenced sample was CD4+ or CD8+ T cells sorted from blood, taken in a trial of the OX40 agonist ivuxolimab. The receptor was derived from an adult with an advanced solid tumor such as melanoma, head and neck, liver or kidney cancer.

CDR3 region: CASNKGTGELFF. The DNA for the CDR3 is TGTGCCAGCAATAAGGGGACCGGGGAGCTGTTTTTT. The chain carries TRBV2 and TRBJ2-2; possibly TRBD1 for D (5 bases). Trimming stripped 7 bases from V and 5 bases from J, with 8 bases between. The CDR3 sequence is 12 residues long. CDR1 and CDR2 from the germline V gene are SNHLY and FYNNEI.